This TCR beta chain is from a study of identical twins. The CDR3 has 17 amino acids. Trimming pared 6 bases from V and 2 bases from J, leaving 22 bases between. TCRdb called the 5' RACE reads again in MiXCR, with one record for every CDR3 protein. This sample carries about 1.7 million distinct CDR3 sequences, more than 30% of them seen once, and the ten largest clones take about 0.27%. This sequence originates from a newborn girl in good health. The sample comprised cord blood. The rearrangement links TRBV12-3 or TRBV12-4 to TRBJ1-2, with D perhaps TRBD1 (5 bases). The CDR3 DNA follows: TGTGCCAGCAGCCCCTCGGGGGTCGCCTATTTGAACTATGGCTACACCTTC. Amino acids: CASSPSGVAYLNYGYTF.